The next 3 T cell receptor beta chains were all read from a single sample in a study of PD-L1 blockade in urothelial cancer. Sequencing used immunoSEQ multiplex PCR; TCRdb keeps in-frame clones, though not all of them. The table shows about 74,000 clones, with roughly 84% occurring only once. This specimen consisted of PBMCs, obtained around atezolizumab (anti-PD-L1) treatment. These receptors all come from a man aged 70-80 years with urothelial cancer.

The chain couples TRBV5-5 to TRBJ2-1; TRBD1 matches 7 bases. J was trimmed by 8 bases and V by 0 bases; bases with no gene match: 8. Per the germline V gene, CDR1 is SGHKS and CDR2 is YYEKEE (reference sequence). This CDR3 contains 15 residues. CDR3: CASSLAMTGFDEQFF. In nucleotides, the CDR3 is TGTGCCAGCAGCTTGGCCATGACAGGGTTCGATGAGCAGTTCTTC.

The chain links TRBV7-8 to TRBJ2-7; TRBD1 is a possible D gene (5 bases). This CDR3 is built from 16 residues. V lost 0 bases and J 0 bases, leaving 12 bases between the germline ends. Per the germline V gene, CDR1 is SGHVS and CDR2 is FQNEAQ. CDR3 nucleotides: TGTGCCAGCAGCTTAGCAGGGGCAGGGATCTCCTACGAGCAGTACTTC. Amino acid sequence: CASSLAGAGISYEQYF.

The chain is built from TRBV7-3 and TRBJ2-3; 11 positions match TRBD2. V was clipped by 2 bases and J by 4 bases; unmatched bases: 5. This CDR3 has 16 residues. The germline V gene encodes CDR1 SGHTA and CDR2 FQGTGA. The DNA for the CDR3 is TGTGCCAGCAGCTTACTAGCGGGAGGTGGGCCAGATACGCAGTATTTT. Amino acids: CASSLLAGGGPDTQYF.